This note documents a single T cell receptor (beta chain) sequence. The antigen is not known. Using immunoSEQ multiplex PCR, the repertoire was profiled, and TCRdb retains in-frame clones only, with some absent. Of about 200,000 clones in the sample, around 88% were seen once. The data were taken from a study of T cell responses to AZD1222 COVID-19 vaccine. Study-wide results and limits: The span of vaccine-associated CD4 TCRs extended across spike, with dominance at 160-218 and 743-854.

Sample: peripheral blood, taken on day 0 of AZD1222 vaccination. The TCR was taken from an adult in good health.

The CDR3 protein is CASSYPGQGKAFF. The CDR3 coding sequence is TGTGCCAGCAGCTACCCCGGACAGGGAAAAGCTTTCTTT. This chain uses TRBV7-9 with TRBJ1-1; 8 bases map to TRBD1. The CDR3 extends over 13 amino acids. J gave up 9 bases and V 4 bases, and 7 bases lay outside the gene matches. Germline V lookup: CDR1 SEHNR, CDR2 FQNEAQ (reference sequence).